The clone carrying this TCR beta chain was recorded a few times. Study processing details: Reference gene primer amplification in the assay estimated nucleated cell counts. Assay: immunoSEQ multiplex PCR; the TCRdb copy retains only in-frame clones and omits some. That table gives V, J and clone size, and the DNA gave D and trimming. The table lists roughly 87,000 clones, about 81% of them singletons. V dropped 7 bases and J dropped 0 bases, with 13 bases sitting between them. Germline assignment: CDR1 LNHDA and CDR2 SQIVND (reference sequence). There are 14 residues in the CDR3. The sample comes from a study of blood T cell repertoires in COVID-19. Study at large: COVID-19 samples collected from the United States, Italy and Spain covered acute and convalescent phases.

The chain couples TRBV19 to TRBJ2-7, with D tentatively TRBD1 (6 bases). Material: peripheral blood. The source is a woman aged 60-75 years with acute or convalescent COVID-19. This chain's CDR3 is CASKDRDNSYEQYF. Here the CDR3 DNA reads TGTGCCAGTAAAGACCGGGACAACTCCTACGAGCAGTACTTC.